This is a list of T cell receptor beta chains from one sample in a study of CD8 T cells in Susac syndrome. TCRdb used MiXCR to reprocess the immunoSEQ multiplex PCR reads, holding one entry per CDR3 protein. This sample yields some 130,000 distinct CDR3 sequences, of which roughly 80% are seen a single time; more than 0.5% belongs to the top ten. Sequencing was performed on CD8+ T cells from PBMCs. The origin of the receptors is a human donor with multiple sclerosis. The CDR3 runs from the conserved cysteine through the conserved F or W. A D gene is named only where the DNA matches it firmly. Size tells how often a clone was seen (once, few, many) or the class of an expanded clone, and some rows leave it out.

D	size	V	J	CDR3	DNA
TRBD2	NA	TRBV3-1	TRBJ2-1	CASSQDWRTSGDYNEQFF	TGTGCCAGCAGCCAAGACTGGAGGACTAGCGGGGACTACAATGAGCAGTTCTTC
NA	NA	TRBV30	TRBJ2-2	CAWSSLGGELFF	TGTGCCTGGAGTTCCCTCGGCGGGGAGCTGTTTTTT
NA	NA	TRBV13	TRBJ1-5	CASSSRVLSNQPQHF	TGTGCCAGCAGCTCCAGGGTATTGAGCAATCAGCCCCAGCATTTT
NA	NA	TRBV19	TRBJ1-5	CASSKGITQPQHF	TGTGCCAGTAGTAAGGGGATCACTCAGCCCCAGCATTTT
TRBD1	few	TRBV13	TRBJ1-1	CASSFGTVEAFF	TGTGCCAGCAGCTTTGGGACAGTTGAAGCTTTCTTT
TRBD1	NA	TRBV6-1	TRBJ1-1	CASSIQGAEAFF	TGTGCCAGCAGCATACAGGGGGCTGAAGCTTTCTTT
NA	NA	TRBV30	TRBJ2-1	CAWSWNNEQFF	TGTGCCTGGAGCTGGAACAATGAGCAGTTCTTC
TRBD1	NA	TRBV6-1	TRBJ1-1	CASSDAGQMNTEAFF	TGTGCCAGCAGCGACGCGGGACAGATGAACACTGAAGCTTTCTTT
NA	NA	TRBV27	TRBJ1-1	CASRGSAQLEAFF	TGTGCCAGCCGTGGGTCGGCCCAGCTTGAAGCTTTCTTT
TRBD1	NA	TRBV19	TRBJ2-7	CASSIGTGGSYEQYF	TGTGCCAGTAGTATTGGGACAGGGGGATCCTACGAGCAGTACTTC
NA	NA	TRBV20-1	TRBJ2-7	CSARPWDTSYEQYF	TGCAGTGCTAGACCGTGGGATACCTCCTACGAGCAGTACTTC
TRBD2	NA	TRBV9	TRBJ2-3	CASRAGGSRTQYF	TGTGCCAGCAGAGCGGGAGGATCACGGACGCAGTATTTT
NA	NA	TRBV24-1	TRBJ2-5	CATSASGVGETQYF	TGTGCCACCAGTGCTTCAGGGGTAGGGGAGACCCAGTACTTC
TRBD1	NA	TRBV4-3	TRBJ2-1	CASSQDIGQGWNEQFF	TGCGCCAGCAGCCAAGATATAGGACAGGGGTGGAATGAGCAGTTCTTC
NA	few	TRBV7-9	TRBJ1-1	CASYKGTEAFF	TGTGCCAGCTATAAAGGCACTGAAGCTTTCTTT
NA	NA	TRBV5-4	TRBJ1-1	CASSIDRQTEAFF	TGTGCCAGCAGCATTGACCGACAGACTGAAGCTTTCTTT
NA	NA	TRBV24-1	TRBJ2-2	CATSDLHEGTRAGELFF	TGTGCCACCAGTGATTTGCACGAAGGCACCCGGGCCGGGGAGCTGTTTTTT
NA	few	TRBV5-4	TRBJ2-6	CASSSEGSLSGANVLTF	TGTGCCAGCAGCTCTGAAGGGTCCTTATCTGGGGCCAACGTCCTGACTTTC
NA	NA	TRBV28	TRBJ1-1	CASSRVEAFF	TGTGCCAGCAGTCGGGTTGAAGCTTTCTTT
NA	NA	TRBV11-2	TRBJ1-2	CASSLGRFYGYTF	TGTGCCAGCAGCTTAGGCAGGTTCTATGGCTACACCTTC
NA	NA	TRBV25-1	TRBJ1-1	CASRGGTEAFF	TGTGCCAGCCGCGGGGGGACTGAAGCTTTCTTT
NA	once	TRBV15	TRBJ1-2	CATSRTRDIPGYTF	TGTGCCACCAGCAGAACCCGGGACATTCCTGGCTACACCTTC
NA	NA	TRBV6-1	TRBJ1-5	CASWAGMWNQPQHF	TGTGCCAGTTGGGCCGGCATGTGGAATCAGCCCCAGCATTTT